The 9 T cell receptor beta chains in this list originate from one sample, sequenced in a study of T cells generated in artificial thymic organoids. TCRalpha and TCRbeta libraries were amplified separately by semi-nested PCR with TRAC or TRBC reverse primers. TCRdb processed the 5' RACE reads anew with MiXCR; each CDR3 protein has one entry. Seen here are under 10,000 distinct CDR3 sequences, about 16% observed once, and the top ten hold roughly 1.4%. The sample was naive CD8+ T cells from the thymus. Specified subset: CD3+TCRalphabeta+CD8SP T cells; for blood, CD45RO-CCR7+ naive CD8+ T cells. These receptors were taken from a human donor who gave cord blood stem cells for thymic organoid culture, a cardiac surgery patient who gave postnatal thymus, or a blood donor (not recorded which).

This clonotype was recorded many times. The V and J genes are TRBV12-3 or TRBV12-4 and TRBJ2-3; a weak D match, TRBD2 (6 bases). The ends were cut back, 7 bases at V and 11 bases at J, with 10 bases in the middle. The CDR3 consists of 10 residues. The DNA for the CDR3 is TGTGCCAGCATAGCGGCCGGGCAGTATTTT. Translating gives CASIAAGQYF.

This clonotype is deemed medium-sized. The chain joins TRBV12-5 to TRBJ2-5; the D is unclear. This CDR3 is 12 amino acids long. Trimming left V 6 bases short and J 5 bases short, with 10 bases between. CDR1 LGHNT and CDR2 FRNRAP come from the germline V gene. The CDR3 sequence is CASGNHWETQYF. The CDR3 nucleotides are TGTGCTAGTGGGAATCACTGGGAGACCCAGTACTTC.

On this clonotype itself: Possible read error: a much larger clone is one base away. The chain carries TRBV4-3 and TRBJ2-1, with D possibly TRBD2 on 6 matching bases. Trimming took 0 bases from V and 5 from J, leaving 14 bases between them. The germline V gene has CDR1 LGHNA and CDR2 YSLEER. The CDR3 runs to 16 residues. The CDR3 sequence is CASSQDLTSSDNEQFF. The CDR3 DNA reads TGCGCCAGCAGCCAAGATTTAACTAGCAGTGACAATGAGCAGTTCTTC.

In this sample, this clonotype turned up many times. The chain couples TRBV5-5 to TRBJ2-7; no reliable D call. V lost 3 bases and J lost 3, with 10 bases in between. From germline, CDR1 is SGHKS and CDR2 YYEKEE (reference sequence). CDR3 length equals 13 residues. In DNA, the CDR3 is TGTGCCAGCAGCTCAGTAGGGCTCTACGAGCAGTACTTC. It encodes CASSSVGLYEQYF.

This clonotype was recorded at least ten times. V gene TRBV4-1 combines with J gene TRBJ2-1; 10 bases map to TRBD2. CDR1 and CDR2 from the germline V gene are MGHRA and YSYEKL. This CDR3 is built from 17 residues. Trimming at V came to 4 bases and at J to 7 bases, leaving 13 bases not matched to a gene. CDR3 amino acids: CASSLYLTSGKGNEQFF. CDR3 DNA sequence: TGCGCCAGCAGCCTATATCTTACTAGCGGGAAGGGTAATGAGCAGTTCTTC.

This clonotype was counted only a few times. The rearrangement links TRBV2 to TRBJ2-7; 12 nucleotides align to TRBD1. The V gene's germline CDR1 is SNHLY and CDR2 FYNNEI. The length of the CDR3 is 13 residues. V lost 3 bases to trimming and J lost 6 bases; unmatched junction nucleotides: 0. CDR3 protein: CASSEGQGAEQYF. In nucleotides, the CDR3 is TGTGCCAGCAGTGAGGGACAGGGGGCCGAGCAGTACTTC.

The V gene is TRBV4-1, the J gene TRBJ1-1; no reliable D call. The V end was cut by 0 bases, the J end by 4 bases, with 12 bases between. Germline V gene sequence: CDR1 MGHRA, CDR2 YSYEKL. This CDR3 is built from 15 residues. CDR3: CASSQESAWGTEAFF. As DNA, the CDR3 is TGCGCCAGCAGCCAAGAATCAGCCTGGGGCACTGAAGCTTTCTTT.

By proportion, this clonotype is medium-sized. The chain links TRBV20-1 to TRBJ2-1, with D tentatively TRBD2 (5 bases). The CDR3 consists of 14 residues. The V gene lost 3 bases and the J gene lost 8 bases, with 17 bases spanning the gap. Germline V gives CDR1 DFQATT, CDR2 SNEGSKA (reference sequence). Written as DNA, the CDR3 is TGCAGTGCTAGCTTACGGGATCTCGGATATGAGCAGTTCTTC. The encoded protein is CSASLRDLGYEQFF.

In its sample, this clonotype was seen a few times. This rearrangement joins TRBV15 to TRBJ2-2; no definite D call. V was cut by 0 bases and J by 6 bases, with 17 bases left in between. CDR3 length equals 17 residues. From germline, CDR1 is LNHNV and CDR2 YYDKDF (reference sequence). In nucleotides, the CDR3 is TGTGCCACCAGCAGAGATCGTTACTCTAGTTGGTCCGGGGAGCTGTTTTTT. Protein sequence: CATSRDRYSSWSGELFF.